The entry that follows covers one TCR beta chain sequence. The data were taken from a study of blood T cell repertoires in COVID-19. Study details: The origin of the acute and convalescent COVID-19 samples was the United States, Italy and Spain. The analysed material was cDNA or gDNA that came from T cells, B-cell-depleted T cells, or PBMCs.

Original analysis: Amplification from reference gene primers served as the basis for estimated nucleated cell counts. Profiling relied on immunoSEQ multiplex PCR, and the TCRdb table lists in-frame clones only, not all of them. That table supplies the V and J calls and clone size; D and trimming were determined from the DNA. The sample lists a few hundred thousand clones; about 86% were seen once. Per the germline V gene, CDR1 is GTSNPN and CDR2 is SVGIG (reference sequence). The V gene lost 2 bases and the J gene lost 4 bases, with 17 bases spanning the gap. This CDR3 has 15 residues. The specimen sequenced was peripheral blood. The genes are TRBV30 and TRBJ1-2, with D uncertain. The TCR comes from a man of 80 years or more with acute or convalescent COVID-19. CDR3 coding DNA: TGTGCCTGGAGTATCCCTCAAAAGGGAGGCTATGGCTACACCTTC. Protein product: CAWSIPQKGGYGYTF.